The 2 T cell receptor beta chains below come from one sample, sequenced in a study of CD8+ T cells in alopecia areata. Treatment reported: oral pan-JAK inhibitor, 5-10 mg twice daily. The authors extracted RNA and reverse transcribed it into cDNA as the sequencing template. Measured with immunoSEQ multiplex PCR; TCRdb has only the in-frame clones, and not every one. In the table there are roughly 210,000 clones, around two fifths of which are singletons. Material: CD4+ T cells sorted from blood, obtained at approximately week 36, from a patient treated with tofacitinib. The receptors shown here come from a human donor with alopecia areata.

The sample holds a few counts of this clone. The CDR3 sequence is CASSPAGGSGNTIYF. In DNA form, the CDR3 reads TGTGCCAGCTCACCAGCCGGGGGCTCTGGAAACACCATATATTTT. V usage is TRBV18 and J usage is TRBJ1-3; D might be TRBD1 (5 bases). The CDR3 totals 15 residues. Trimming removed 2 bases from V and 0 bases from J, with 8 bases in between. Germline CDR1 reads KGHSH; CDR2 reads LQKENI.

This clone was seen a few times. V usage is TRBV7-2 and J usage is TRBJ2-1; D call uncertain. The CDR3 is made up of 12 amino acids. Germline CDR1 and CDR2: SGHTA and FQGNSA. Between the trimmed V and J ends, which lost 7 bases and 4 bases, there was a span of 8 bases. The chain's CDR3 is CASTAVYNEQFF. The CDR3 DNA follows: TGTGCCAGCACCGCCGTATACAATGAGCAGTTCTTC.